Described below is a single T cell receptor (beta chain) sequence and its context. The antigen remains undetermined. The sample belongs to a study of OX40 agonist ivuxolimab in advanced cancers. Across the whole study: With a range of 23 to 79, age averaged approximately 64 years, and around 83% were male. Study-level results: Average numbers of expanded clones were greater in CD8+ T cells than in CD4+.

J was trimmed by 8 bases and V by 1 base; bases with no gene match: 9. CDR1 and CDR2 (germline): SNHLY, FYNNEI. This CDR3 is 16 amino acids long. The protocol was immunoSEQ multiplex PCR, while the TCRdb copy is restricted to in-frame clones and leaves out a portion. This repertoire shows about 41,000 clones, roughly 89% found once; its top ten account for roughly a third. The J gene is TRBJ2-4, the V gene TRBV2, with 9 positions matching TRBD2. The sequenced sample was CD4+ or CD8+ T cells sorted from blood, obtained in a trial of the OX40 agonist ivuxolimab. The TCR comes from an adult with an advanced solid tumor such as melanoma, head and neck, liver or kidney cancer. CDR3 nucleotides: TGTGCCAGCAGTGAAGATCTAGCGGGAAGGAGGGACATTCAGTACTTC. Translated: CASSEDLAGRRDIQYF.